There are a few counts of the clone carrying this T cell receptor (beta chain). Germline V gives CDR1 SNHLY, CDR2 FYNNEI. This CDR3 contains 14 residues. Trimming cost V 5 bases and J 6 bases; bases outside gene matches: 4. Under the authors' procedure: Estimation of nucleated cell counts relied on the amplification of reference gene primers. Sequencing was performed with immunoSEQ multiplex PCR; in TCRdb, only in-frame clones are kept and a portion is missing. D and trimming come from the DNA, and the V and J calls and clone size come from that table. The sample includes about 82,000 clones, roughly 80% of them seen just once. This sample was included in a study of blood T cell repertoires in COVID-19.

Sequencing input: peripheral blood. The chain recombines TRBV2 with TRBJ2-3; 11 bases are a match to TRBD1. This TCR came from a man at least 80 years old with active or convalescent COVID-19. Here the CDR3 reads CASSLDRGRDTQYF. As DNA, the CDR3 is TGTGCCAGCAGTTTGGACAGGGGGCGCGATACGCAGTATTTT.